Listed here are 16 T cell receptor beta chains from one sample, sequenced in a study of blood T cells in healthy people across ages. The second PCR ran about 6 to 11 cycles with a sample-barcoded 5' primer and J-beta primers. TCRdb fed the 5' RACE reads into MiXCR, producing one record per CDR3 protein. The sample holds roughly 800,000 distinct CDR3 sequences, more than 45% seen once. The sample comprised blood. All receptors come from a man aged 25 to 40 in good health.

This clonotype was counted once. The chain has TRBV20-1 and TRBJ1-5; D ambiguous. V was cut by 0 bases and J by 5 bases, with 8 bases left in between. Germline V gives CDR1 DFQATT, CDR2 SNEGSKA (reference sequence). This CDR3 has 13 residues. The CDR3, as DNA: TGCAGTGCTAGAGAGGAGAACGATCAGCCCCAGCATTTT. Residues: CSAREENDQPQHF.

The chain uses TRBV12-3 or TRBV12-4 and TRBJ1-2; no reliable D call. Deletions cut 2 bases from V and 4 bases from J, with 11 bases between. The CDR3 covers 14 residues. The CDR3 region has the DNA TGTGCCAGCAGTTTAAAGGTTCCCTCCTATGGCTACACCTTC. Its protein product is CASSLKVPSYGYTF.

This clonotype was counted a single time. The CDR3: CASSAQVLGEQFF. DNA for the CDR3: TGTGCCAGCAGTGCACAGGTATTGGGTGAGCAGTTCTTC. The rearrangement uses TRBV2 and TRBJ2-1; perhaps TRBD1 as D (5 bases). The V end was cut by 4 bases, the J end by 9 bases, with 13 bases between. CDR1 SNHLY and CDR2 FYNNEI come from the germline V gene. This CDR3 contains 13 residues.

In this sample, this clonotype turned up a few times. The chain uses TRBV11-1 and TRBJ2-1; tentatively, D is TRBD2 (6 bases). The J call may be wrong; the DNA end is better matched by TRBJ2-7. The germline V gene encodes CDR1 SGHAT and CDR2 FQDESV (reference sequence). CDR3 length: 15 amino acids. The CDR3 sequence: CASSLSSGLYNEQYF. As DNA, the CDR3 is TGTGCCAGCAGCTTAAGTAGCGGACTTTACAATGAGCAGTACTTC.

The CDR3 protein is CASSFTVEKLFF. The CDR3 nucleotides are TGTGCCAGCAGTTTCACCGTTGAAAAACTGTTTTTT. This chain links TRBV28 with TRBJ1-4; D remains unclear. Per the germline V gene, CDR1 is MDHEN and CDR2 is SYDVKM. Trimming stripped 3 bases from V and 7 bases from J, with 6 bases between. CDR3 size: 12 residues. The full variable domain, rest sourced from reference TRBV28 and TRBJ1-4, is DVKVTQSSRYLVKRTGEKVFLECVQDMDHENMFWYRQDPGLGLRLIYFSYDVKMKEKGDIPEGYSVSREKKERFSLILESASTNQTSMYLCASSFTVEKLFFGSGTQLSVL.

V is TRBV5-6 and J is TRBJ2-5, with D possibly being TRBD1 or TRBD2 (6 bases each). The J call could be wrong; TRBJ2-7 is a better fit for the DNA end. Germline V gives CDR1 SGHDT, CDR2 YYEEEE. This CDR3 has 13 residues. CDR3 coding DNA: TGTGCCAGCAGCTGGGAGGCAGGGGCCGAGCAGTACTTC. Translating it yields CASSWEAGAEQYF.

The rearrangement links TRBV5-5 to TRBJ1-2, with a tentative D call TRBD1 (6 bases). The CDR3 is 12 residues long. V shed 4 bases and J shed 6 bases, with 10 bases lying between them. Germline V CDR1 and CDR2: SGHKS, YYEKEE (reference sequence). The CDR3 sequence: CASSPPGDGYTF. CDR3 coding DNA: TGTGCCAGCAGCCCTCCAGGGGATGGCTACACCTTC.

The V call is TRBV10-3, the J call TRBJ2-1; possible D gene TRBD2, 6 bases. This CDR3 region has 13 residues. The germline V gene encodes CDR1 ENHRY and CDR2 SYGVKD. V lost 6 bases and J lost 8, with 14 bases in between. In DNA, the CDR3 is TGTGCCATCAGAGCAAAGGAGGGCGATGAGCAGTTCTTC. Translation: CAIRAKEGDEQFF.

The chain carries TRBV2 and TRBJ1-5; no clear D gene. The CDR3 length is 12 residues. Deletions cut 6 bases from V and 9 bases from J, with 12 bases between. Germline V CDR1 and CDR2: SNHLY, FYNNEI. The CDR3 is CASSLLSAPQHF. The CDR3 nucleotides are TGTGCCAGCAGCCTTCTAAGTGCGCCCCAGCATTTT. Drawing the rest from reference TRBV2 and TRBJ1-5, the complete variable domain is EPEVTQTPSHQVTQMGQEVILRCVPISNHLYFYWYRQILGQKVEFLVSFYNNEISEKSEIFDDQFSVERPDGSNFTLKIRSTKLEDSAMYFCASSLLSAPQHFGDGTRLSIL.

V is TRBV20-1 and J is TRBJ1-2; D is undetermined. The CDR3 covers 13 residues. CDR1 is DFQATT and CDR2 is SNEGSKA in the germline V gene (reference sequence). Trimming pared 5 bases from V and 4 bases from J, leaving 14 bases between. The CDR3 bases are TGCAGTGCTCTCCTGAGCTCCGGCTATGGCTACACCTTC. It encodes CSALLSSGYGYTF.

The V and J genes are TRBV7-9 and TRBJ1-1, with D possibly matching TRBD1 (6 bases). The CDR3 length is 15 residues. The V gene lost 4 bases and the J gene lost 5 bases, with 17 bases spanning the gap. Germline values: CDR1 SEHNR, CDR2 FQNEAQ (reference sequence). In DNA form, the CDR3 reads TGTGCCAGCAGCTCGACCGGGGGGCGAGGGACTGAAGCTTTCTTT. It encodes CASSSTGGRGTEAFF.

Points on this clonotype: A much larger clone sits a single nucleotide away, making a read error possible. The chain carries TRBV7-2 and TRBJ2-7; D is perhaps TRBD1 or TRBD2 (6 bases each). Germline values: CDR1 SGHTA, CDR2 FQGNSA. V lost 4 bases and J lost 7, with 26 bases in between. The length of the CDR3 is 17 residues. CDR3 in amino acids: CASSSQSGGPPYNEQYF. CDR3 DNA sequence: TGTGCCAGCAGCTCACAGTCCGGGGGCCCCCCTTACAATGAGCAGTACTTC.

The genes are TRBV15 and TRBJ2-5, with D perhaps assigned TRBD1 or TRBD2 (5 bases each). The V and J ends lost 0 bases and 4 bases respectively, with 21 bases between them. The CDR3 contains 18 residues. Germline CDR1 LNHNV, CDR2 YYDKDF (reference sequence). CDR3 sequence: CATSRDGHRDPEGETQYF. The CDR3, as DNA: TGTGCCACCAGCAGAGATGGTCACCGGGACCCCGAAGGAGAGACCCAGTACTTC.

Comments on this clonotype: One junction end disagrees with the germline gene, perhaps due to a read error. The gene calls are TRBV29-1 and TRBJ1-6; D possibly corresponds to TRBD1 (5 bases). CDR3 length: 13 amino acids. CDR1 and CDR2 (germline): SQVTM, ANQGSEA. The CDR3 coding sequence is TGCAGCGTTGCGACAGCCTATGATTCACCCCTCCACTTT. Protein product: CSVATAYDSPLHF.

J is TRBJ2-5 and V is TRBV5-5; 9 nucleotides agree with TRBD1. The CDR3 has 12 amino acids. Germline CDR1 and CDR2: SGHKS and YYEKEE (reference sequence). After removal of 5 bases from V and 11 bases from J, the junction contained 7 bases not matched to a gene. The CDR3 loop reads CASRLRQGEQYF. The DNA of the CDR3 is TGTGCCAGCAGACTAAGACAGGGGGAGCAGTACTTC.

This rearrangement joins TRBV10-3 to TRBJ2-3, with D uncertain. This CDR3 has 13 amino acids. Germline V gene sequence: CDR1 ENHRY, CDR2 SYGVKD. Trimming stripped 10 bases from V and 4 bases from J, with 15 bases between. The chain's CDR3 is CATARFWPDTQYF. For the CDR3, the DNA is TGTGCCACCGCTAGGTTTTGGCCAGATACGCAGTATTTT.